The subject of this entry is one TCR beta chain. This sample was taken from a study of blood T cell repertoires in COVID-19. At the level of the study: The United States, Italy and Spain were the sources of the acute and convalescent COVID-19 samples. In each case, the material was cDNA or gDNA derived from T cells, B-cell-depleted T cells, or PBMCs.

This CDR3 comprises 14 residues. Trimming took 7 bases from V and 7 from J; bases not matched to a gene: 11. Per the germline V gene, CDR1 is MDHEN and CDR2 is SYDVKM. The authors' processing: From reference gene primer amplification, estimates of nucleated cell counts were derived. The data were produced by immunoSEQ multiplex PCR, yet TCRdb's version contains in-frame clones alone and is incomplete. That table furnishes V, J and clone size, whereas the DNA furnished D and trimming. The repertoire holds about 140,000 clones, with roughly 85% as singletons. The sequenced sample was peripheral blood. The chain is built from TRBV28 and TRBJ1-2, with TRBD1 matching 8 bases. The sequence was obtained from a man aged 50-60 years with acute or convalescent COVID-19. The CDR3 DNA sequence: TGTGCCAGCACCTCAGGGGGCGGTCAGGGTGGCTACACCTTC. As protein: CASTSGGGQGGYTF.